One and the same sample provided the 5 T cell receptor beta chains below, sequenced in a study of shared clonotypes between healthy human individuals. Assay: immunoSEQ multiplex PCR; the TCRdb copy retains only in-frame clones and omits some. The profile shows over 400,000 clones, roughly 80% of them singletons. The sequencing sample was made of PBMCs. Receptors originate from a woman in her thirties or forties in good health. Some clones in this sample may be carry-over from other donors' samples.

This clone was picked up a small number of times. This rearrangement joins TRBV4-1 to TRBJ2-7, with 13 bases identical to TRBD2. V trimming: 4 bases; J trimming: 3 bases; junction bases outside the gene matches: 3. Germline V gene sequence: CDR1 MGHRA, CDR2 YSYEKL. The CDR3 covers 15 residues. The CDR3 sequence: CASSLGTSGNYEQYF. Here the CDR3 DNA reads TGCGCCAGCAGCCTCGGGACTAGCGGGAACTACGAGCAGTACTTC.

J is TRBJ2-3 and V is TRBV2; 12 bases are shared with TRBD2. The germline gives CDR1 SNHLY, CDR2 FYNNEI. V was pared by 2 bases and J by 5 bases, with 2 bases of the junction left unmatched. This CDR3 has 15 amino acids. CDR3: CASSELAGGQDTQYF. The CDR3 DNA reads as TGTGCCAGCAGTGAACTAGCGGGAGGGCAAGATACGCAGTATTTT.

The chain uses TRBV19 and TRBJ1-4, with D perhaps matching TRBD1 (5 bases). Germline values: CDR1 LNHDA, CDR2 SQIVND (reference sequence). Trimming took off 0 bases at V and 6 bases at J, with 11 bases between the two ends. CDR3 length: 15 amino acids. The CDR3 DNA reads as TGTGCCAGTAGTATAGATCGGGGACCGGATGAAAAACTGTTTTTT. Translating it yields CASSIDRGPDEKLFF.

The genes are TRBV19 and TRBJ2-2, with D unclear. Looked up from germline, CDR1 is LNHDA and CDR2 is SQIVND (reference sequence). The CDR3 sequence is 13 residues long. V was cut by 0 bases and J by 6 bases, with 5 bases left in between. CDR3 region: CASSIDPAGELFF. CDR3 coding DNA: TGTGCCAGTAGTATAGATCCGGCCGGGGAGCTGTTTTTT. Together with reference TRBV19 and TRBJ2-2, the CDR3 gives the full variable domain: DGGITQSPKYLFRKEGQNVTLSCEQNLNHDAMYWYRQDPGQGLRLIYYSQIVNDFQKGDIAEGYSVSREKKESFPLTVTSAQKNPTAFYLCASSIDPAGELFFGEGSRLTVL.

The V gene is TRBV2, the J gene TRBJ1-4, with D perhaps matching TRBD1 (6 bases). The CDR3 is 14 amino acids. Germline V gene sequence: CDR1 SNHLY, CDR2 FYNNEI. Trimming cost V 0 bases and J 7 bases, with 9 bases left between them. The CDR3 region is CASSEAFRGEKLFF. CDR3 DNA: TGTGCCAGCAGTGAAGCCTTCAGGGGTGAAAAACTGTTTTTT.